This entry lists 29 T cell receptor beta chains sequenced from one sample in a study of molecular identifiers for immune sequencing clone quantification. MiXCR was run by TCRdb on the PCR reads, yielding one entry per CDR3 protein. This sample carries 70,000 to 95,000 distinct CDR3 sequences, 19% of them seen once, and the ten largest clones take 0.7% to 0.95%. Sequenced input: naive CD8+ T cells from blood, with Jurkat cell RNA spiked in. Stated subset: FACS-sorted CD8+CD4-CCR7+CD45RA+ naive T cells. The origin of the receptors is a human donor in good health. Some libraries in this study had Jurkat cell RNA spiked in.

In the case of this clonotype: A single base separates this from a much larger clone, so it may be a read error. The CDR3 sequence is CTSSLSGAGVYNEQFF. Written as DNA, the CDR3 is TGTACCAGCAGTTTATCTGGTGCAGGGGTCTACAATGAGCAGTTCTTC. The gene calls are TRBV28 and TRBJ2-1; weak D call: TRBD1 (6 bases). The CDR3 runs 16 residues. CDR1 and CDR2 from the germline V gene are MDHEN and SYDVKM.

CDR3 DNA: TGTGCCAGCAGCTTAGATTGGGGGCTCGGGTTCCCTGAAGCTTTCTTT. Residues: CASSLDWGLGFPEAFF. The chain joins TRBV7-2 to TRBJ1-1, with a weak D call TRBD1 (6 bases). There are 16 residues in the CDR3. The germline gives CDR1 SGHTA, CDR2 FQGNSA. Trimming pared 1 base from V and 6 bases from J, leaving 18 bases between.

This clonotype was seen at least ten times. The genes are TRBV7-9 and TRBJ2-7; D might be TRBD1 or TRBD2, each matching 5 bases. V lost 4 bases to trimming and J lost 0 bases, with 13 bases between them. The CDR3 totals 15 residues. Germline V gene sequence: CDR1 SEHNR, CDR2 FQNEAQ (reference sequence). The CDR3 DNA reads TGTGCCAGCAGCTCCCGGGACCAATCCTCCTACGAGCAGTACTTC. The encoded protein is CASSSRDQSSYEQYF.

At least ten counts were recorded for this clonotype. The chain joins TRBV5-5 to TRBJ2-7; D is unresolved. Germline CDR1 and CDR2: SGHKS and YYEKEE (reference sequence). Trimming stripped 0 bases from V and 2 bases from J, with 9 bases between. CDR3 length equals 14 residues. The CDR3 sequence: CASSLAGSTYEQYF. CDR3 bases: TGTGCCAGCAGCTTGGCCGGATCCACCTACGAGCAGTACTTC.

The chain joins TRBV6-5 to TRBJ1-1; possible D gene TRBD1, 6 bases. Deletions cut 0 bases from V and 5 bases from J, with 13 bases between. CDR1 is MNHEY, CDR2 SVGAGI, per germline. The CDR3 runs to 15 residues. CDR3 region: CASSYSVRGGTEAFF. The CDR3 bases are TGTGCCAGCAGTTACTCGGTCAGGGGAGGTACTGAAGCTTTCTTT.

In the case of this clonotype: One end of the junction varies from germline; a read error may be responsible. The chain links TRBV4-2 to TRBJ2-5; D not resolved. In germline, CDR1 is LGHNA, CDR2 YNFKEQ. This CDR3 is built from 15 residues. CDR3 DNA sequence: TGTGCCAGCAGCCAAGCAGCCGGGCCCTACGAGACCCAGTGCTTC. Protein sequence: CASSQAAGPYETQCF.

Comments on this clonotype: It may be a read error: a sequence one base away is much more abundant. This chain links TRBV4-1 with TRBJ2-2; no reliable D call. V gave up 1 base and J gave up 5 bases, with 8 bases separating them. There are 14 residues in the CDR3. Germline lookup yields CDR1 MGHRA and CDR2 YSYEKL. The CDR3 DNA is TGCGCCAGCAGCCAAGGGGTAGATACCGGGGAGCTGTTTTTT. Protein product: CASSQGVDTGELFF.

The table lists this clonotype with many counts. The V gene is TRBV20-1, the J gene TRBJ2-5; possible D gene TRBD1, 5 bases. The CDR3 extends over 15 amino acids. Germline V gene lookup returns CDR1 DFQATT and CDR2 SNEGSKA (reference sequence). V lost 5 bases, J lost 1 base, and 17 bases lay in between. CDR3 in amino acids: CSASLPQGSQETQYF. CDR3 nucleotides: TGCAGTGCTTCCCTACCTCAGGGATCCCAAGAGACCCAGTACTTC.

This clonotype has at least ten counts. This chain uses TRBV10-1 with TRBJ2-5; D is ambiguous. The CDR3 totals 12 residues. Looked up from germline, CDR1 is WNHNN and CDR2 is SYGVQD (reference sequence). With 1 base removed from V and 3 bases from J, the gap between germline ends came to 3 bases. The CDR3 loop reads CASSELEETQYF. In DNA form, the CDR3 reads TGCGCCAGCAGTGAGTTGGAAGAGACCCAGTACTTC.

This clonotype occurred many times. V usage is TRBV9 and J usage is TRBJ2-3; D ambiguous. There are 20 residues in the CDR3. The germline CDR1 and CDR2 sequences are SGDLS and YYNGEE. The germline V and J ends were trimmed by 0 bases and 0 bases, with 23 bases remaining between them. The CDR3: CASSVVADLIFPPSTDTQYF. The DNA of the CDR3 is TGTGCCAGCAGCGTAGTGGCGGATTTAATTTTCCCACCTAGCACAGATACGCAGTATTTT.

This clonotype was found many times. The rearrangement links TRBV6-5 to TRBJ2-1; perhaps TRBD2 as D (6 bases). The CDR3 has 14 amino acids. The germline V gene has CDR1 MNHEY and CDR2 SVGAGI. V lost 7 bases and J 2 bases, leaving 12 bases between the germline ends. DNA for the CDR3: TGTGCCAGCAACGACGGGGGTGCCTACAATGAGCAGTTCTTC. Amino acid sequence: CASNDGGAYNEQFF.

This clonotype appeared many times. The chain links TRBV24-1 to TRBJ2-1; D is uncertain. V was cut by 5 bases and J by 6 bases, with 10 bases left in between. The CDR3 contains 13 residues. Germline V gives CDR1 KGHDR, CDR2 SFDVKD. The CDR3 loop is CATSGAPGNEQFF. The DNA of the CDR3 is TGTGCCACCAGTGGGGCCCCGGGCAATGAGCAGTTCTTC.

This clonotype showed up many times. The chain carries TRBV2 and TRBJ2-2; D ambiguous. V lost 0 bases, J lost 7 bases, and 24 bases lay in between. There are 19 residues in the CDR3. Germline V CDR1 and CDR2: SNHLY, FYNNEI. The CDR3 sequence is CASSEALLSPLPGGGELFF. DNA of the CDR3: TGTGCCAGCAGTGAAGCGCTTCTTAGCCCCTTACCGGGCGGCGGGGAGCTGTTTTTT.

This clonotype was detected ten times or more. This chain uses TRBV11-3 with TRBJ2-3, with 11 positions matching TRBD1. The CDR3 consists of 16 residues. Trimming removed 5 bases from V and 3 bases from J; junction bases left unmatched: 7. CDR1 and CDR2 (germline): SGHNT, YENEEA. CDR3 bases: TGTGCCAGCAGCAAGCGGACAGGGGGCCGAACAGATACGCAGTATTTT. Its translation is CASSKRTGGRTDTQYF.

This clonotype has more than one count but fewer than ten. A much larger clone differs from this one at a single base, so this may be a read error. CDR3 in DNA: TGTGGCAGCAGCTTGTTATCGGGAGGCCTCTACGAGCAGTACTTC. Translating it yields CGSSLLSGGLYEQYF. The gene calls are TRBV5-4 and TRBJ2-7; 7 nucleotides agree with TRBD2. The CDR3 spans 15 residues. Per germline, CDR1 SGHNT and CDR2 YYREEE (reference sequence).

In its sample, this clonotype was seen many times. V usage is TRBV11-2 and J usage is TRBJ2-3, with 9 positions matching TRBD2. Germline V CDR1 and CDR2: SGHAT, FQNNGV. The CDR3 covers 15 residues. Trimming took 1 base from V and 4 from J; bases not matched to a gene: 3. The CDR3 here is CASSLGGGAPDTQYF. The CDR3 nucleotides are TGTGCCAGCAGCTTAGGCGGGGGGGCGCCAGATACGCAGTATTTT.

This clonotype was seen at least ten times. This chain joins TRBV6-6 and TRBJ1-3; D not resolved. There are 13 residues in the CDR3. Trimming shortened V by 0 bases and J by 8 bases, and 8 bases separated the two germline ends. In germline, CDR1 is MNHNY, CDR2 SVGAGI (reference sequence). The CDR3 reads CASSYSGPDTIYF. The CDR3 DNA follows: TGTGCCAGCAGTTACTCGGGTCCGGACACCATATATTTT.

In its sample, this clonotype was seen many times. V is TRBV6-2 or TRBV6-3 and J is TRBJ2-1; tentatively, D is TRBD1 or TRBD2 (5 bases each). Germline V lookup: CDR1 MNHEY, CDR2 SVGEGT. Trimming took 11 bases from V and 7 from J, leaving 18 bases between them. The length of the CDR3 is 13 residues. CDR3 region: CAGSLGGYNEQFF. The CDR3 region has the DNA TGTGCCGGGAGCCTTGGGGGTTATAATGAGCAGTTCTTC.

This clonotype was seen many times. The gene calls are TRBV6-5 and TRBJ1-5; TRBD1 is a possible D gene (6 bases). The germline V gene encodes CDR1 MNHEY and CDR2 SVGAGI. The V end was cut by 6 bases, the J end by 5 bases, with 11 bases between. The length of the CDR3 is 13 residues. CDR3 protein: CASRLQGDQPQHF. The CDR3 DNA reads TGTGCCAGCAGACTACAGGGTGATCAGCCCCAGCATTTT.

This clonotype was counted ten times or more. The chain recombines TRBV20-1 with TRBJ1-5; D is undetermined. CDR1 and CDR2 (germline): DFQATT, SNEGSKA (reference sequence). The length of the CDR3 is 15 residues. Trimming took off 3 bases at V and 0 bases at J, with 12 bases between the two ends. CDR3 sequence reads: CSASGRLYSNQPQHF. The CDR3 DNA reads TGCAGTGCTAGCGGGCGGCTTTATAGCAATCAGCCCCAGCATTTT.

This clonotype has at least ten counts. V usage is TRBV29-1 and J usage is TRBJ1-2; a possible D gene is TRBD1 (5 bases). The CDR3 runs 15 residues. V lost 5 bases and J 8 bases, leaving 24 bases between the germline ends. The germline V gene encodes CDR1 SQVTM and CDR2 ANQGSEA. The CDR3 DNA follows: TGCAGCGTTCATCTACCGGACAAGAGTCTTTTGGGCTACACCTTC. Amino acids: CSVHLPDKSLLGYTF.

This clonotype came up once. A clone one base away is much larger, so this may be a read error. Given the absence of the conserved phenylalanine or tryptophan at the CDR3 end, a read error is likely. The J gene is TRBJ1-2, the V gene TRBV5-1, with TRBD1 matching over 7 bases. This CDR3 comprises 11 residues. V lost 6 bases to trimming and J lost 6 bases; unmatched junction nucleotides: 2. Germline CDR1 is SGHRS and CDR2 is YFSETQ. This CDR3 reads CASKGGDGYTS. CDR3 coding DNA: TGCGCCAGCAAAGGGGGCGATGGCTACACCTCC.

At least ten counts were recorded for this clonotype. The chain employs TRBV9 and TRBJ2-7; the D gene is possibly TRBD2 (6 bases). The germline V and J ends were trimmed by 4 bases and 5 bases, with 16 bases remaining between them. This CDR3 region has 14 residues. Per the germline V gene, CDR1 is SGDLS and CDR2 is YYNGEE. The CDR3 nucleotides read TGTGCCAGCAGCCCGGACTGGGGGGTTCACGAGCAGTACTTC. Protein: CASSPDWGVHEQYF.

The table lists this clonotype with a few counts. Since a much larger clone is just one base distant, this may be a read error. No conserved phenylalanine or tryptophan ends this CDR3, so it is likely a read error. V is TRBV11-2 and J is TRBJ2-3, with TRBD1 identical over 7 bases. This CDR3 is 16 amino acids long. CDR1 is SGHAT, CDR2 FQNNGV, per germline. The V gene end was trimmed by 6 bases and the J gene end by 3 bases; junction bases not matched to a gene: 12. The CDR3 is CASSLLTGEMTDTQYL. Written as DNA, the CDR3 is TGTGCCAGCAGTCTACTCACAGGGGAAATGACAGATACGCAGTATTTG.

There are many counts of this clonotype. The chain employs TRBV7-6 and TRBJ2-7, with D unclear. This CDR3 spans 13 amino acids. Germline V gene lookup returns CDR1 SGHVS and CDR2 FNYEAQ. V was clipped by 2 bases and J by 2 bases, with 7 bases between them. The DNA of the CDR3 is TGTGCCAGCAGCTTACTTGGGGCCTACGAGCAGTACTTC. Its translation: CASSLLGAYEQYF.

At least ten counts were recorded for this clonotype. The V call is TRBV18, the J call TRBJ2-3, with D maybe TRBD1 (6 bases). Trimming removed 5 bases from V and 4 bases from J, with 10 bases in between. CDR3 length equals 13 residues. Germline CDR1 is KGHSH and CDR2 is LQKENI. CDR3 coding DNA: TGTGCCAGCTCAACGACAGGACCAGATACGCAGTATTTT. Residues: CASSTTGPDTQYF.

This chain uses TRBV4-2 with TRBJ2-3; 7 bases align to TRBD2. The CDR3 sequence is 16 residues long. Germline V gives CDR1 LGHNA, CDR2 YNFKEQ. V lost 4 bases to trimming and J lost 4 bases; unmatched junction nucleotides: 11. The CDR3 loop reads CASSRDGRQVSDTQYF. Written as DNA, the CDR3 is TGTGCCAGCAGCCGAGACGGGAGGCAAGTATCAGATACGCAGTATTTT.

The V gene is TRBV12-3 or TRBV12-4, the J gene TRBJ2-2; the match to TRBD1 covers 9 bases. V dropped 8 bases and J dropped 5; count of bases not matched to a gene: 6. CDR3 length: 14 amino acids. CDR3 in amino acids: CASSGTGRTGELFF. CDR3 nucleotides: TGTGCCAGCTCGGGGACAGGGCGAACCGGGGAGCTGTTTTTT.

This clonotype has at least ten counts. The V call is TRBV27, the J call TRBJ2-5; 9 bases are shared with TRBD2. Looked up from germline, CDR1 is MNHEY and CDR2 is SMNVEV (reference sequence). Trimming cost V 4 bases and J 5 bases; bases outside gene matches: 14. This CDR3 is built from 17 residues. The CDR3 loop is CASSSLELAGVGETQYF. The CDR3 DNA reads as TGTGCCAGCAGTTCCCTGGAATTAGCGGGAGTTGGGGAGACCCAGTACTTC.